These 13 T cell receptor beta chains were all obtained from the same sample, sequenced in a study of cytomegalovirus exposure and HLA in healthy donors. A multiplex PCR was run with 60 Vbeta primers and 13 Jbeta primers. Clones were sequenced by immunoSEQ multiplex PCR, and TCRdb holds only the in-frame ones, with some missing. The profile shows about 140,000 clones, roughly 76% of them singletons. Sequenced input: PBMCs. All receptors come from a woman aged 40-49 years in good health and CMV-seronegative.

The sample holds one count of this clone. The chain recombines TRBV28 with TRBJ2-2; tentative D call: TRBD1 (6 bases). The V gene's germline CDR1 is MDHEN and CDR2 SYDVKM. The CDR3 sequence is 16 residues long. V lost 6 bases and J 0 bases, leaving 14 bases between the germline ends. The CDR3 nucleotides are TGTGCCAGCAGCCCGACAGGCCTCCCGAACACCGGGGAGCTGTTTTTT. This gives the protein CASSPTGLPNTGELFF. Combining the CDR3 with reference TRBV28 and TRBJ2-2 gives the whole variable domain DVKVTQSSRYLVKRTGEKVFLECVQDMDHENMFWYRQDPGLGLRLIYFSYDVKMKEKGDIPEGYSVSREKKERFSLILESASTNQTSMYLCASSPTGLPNTGELFFGEGSRLTVL.

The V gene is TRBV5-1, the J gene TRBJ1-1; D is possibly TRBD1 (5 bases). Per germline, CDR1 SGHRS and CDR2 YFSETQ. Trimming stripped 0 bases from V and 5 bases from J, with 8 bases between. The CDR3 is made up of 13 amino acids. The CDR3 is CASSLEGRTEAFF. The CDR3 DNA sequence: TGCGCCAGCAGCTTGGAGGGGAGGACTGAAGCTTTCTTT.

CDR3 bases: TGTGCCAGCAGTGAATTGGGCACCGATGGCTACACCTTC. Encoded protein: CASSELGTDGYTF. The genes are TRBV2 and TRBJ1-2; D is ambiguous. The V end was cut by 2 bases, the J end by 6 bases, with 10 bases between. CDR1 is SNHLY and CDR2 is FYNNEI in the germline V gene. There are 13 residues in the CDR3.

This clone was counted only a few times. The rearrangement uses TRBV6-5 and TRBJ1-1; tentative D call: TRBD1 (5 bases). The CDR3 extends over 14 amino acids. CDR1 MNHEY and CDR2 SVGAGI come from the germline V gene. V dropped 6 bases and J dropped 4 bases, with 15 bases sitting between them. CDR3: CASSLPGGSTEAFF. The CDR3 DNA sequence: TGTGCCAGCAGCCTCCCCGGGGGGAGCACTGAAGCTTTCTTT.

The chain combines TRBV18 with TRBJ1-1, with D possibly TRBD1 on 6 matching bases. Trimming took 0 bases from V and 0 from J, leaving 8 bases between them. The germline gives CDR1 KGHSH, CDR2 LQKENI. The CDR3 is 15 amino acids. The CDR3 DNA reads TGTGCCAGCTCACCACCGGGACATATGAACACTGAAGCTTTCTTT. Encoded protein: CASSPPGHMNTEAFF.

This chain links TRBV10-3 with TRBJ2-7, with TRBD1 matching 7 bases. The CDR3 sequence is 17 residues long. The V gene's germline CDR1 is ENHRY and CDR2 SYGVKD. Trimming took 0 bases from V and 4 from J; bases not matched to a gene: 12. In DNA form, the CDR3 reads TGTGCCATCAGTGAGTCGAGAGGACAGGTGATGGGGTACGAGCAGTACTTC. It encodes CAISESRGQVMGYEQYF.

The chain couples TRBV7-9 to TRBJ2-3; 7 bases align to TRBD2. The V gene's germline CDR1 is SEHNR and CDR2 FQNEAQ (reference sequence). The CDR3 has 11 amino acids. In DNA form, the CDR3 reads TGTGCGGTGGGAGGGACAGATACGCAGTATTTT. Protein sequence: CAVGGTDTQYF. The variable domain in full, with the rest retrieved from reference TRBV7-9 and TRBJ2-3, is DTGVSQNPRHKITKRGQNVTFRCDPISEHNRLYWYRQTLGQGPEFLTYFQNEAQLEKSRLLSDRFSAERPKGSFSTLEIQRTEQGDSAMYLCAVGGTDTQYFGPGTRLTVL.

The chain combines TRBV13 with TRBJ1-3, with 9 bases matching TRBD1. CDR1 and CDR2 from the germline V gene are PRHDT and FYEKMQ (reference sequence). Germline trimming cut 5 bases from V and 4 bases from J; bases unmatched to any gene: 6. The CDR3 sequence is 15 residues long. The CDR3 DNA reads TGTGCCAGCAGCCACGGGACAGGGCGAGGAAACACCATATATTTT. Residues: CASSHGTGRGNTIYF.

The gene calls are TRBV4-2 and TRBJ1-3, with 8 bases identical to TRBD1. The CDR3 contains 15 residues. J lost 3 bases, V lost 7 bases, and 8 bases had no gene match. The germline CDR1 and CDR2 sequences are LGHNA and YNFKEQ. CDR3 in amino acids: CASNSGGAGGNTIYF. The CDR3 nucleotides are TGTGCCAGCAACTCAGGGGGCGCGGGTGGAAACACCATATATTTT.

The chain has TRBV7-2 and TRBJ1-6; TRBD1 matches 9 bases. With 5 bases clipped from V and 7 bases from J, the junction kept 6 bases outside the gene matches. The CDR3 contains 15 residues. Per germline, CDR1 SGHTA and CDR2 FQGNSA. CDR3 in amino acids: CASSDQTGGNSPLHF. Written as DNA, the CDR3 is TGTGCCAGCAGCGACCAGACAGGGGGGAATTCACCCCTCCACTTT.

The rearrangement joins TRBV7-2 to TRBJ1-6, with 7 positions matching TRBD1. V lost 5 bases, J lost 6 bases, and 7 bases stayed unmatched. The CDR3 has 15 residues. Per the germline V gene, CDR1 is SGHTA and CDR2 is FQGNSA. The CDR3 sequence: CASSLGQDFNSPLHF. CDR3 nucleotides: TGTGCCAGCAGCCTAGGACAGGATTTTAATTCACCCCTCCACTTT.

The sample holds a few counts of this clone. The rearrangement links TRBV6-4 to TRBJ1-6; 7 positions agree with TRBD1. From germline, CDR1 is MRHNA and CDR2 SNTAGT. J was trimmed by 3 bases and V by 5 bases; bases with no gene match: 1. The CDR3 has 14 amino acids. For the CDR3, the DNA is TGTGCCAGCAGTCGGGACAGCTATAATTCACCCCTCCACTTT. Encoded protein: CASSRDSYNSPLHF.

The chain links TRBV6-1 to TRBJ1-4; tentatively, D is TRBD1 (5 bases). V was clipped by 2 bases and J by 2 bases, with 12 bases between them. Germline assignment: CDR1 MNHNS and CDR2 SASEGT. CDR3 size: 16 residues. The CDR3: CASSERAGRTNEKLFF. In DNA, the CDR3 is TGTGCCAGCAGTGAACGGGCAGGGAGGACTAATGAAAAACTGTTTTTT.